Detailed here is one T cell receptor (beta chain). Its antigen remains unidentified. The record originates from a study of regulatory T cells. Findings of the study overall: Hydrophobic residues at CDR3 positions 6 and 7 were enriched in conventional CD4+ T cells of CD3G-deficient patients. Regulatory T cells showed the strongest V-J pair restriction and V/J gene skewing among patient repertoires.

Primers: 52 TRBV forward and 13 TRBJ reverse. The assay was immunoSEQ multiplex PCR, and TCRdb's table has in-frame clones only and misses some. The sample yields 30,000 to 40,000 clones, 85% to 95% seen once. The V end was cut by 3 bases, the J end by 13 bases, with 17 bases between. The CDR3 runs 13 residues. Looked up from germline, CDR1 is MNHEY and CDR2 is SMNVEV (reference sequence). Specimen: conventional CD4+ T cells sorted from blood. The clonotype originates from a child younger than 10 with CD3G deficiency. The gene calls are TRBV27 and TRBJ2-3, with D perhaps matching TRBD2 (5 bases). CDR3 bases: TGTGCCAGCAGTTTGTTAGGCTCCGGGCGGGAGTATTTT. It is translated as CASSLLGSGREYF.